The entry that follows covers one TCR beta chain sequence. What it recognizes is unknown. Eight separate reactions per sample served to make cDNA. The UMIs contained a 6-nucleotide sample barcode. They were added by template switching during cDNA synthesis. TCRdb reanalyzed the 5' RACE reads and collapses them to one entry per CDR3 protein, without DNA. The specimen's table records 300,000 to 400,000 distinct CDR3 sequences. These data are taken from a study of monozygotic twins with inflammatory bowel disease. Study-level results: IBD-affected twins scored below their healthy co-twins in TCRbeta diversity (inverse Simpson).

There are 14 residues in the CDR3. Germline lookup yields CDR1 SGHRS and CDR2 YFSETQ. The sample comprised blood. The chain joins TRBV5-1 to TRBJ2-7; the TCRdb call, TRBD1, lacks DNA for checking. The origin of this receptor is a human donor with ulcerative colitis or Crohn's disease, or a healthy co-twin of an affected twin (not recorded which). CDR3 in amino acids: CASSPGPNSYEQYF.